This T cell receptor beta chain appears in the sequencing data of a study of tumor-infiltrating lymphocytes in primary liver carcinoma. This clonotype was seen only once. Unsorted whole blood yielded blood RNA, and germline DNA was extracted as well. Presurgery, four milliliters of peripheral blood were collected. TCR beta cDNA was made from 400 to 500 ng total RNA with a constant-region primer. What produced the TCR beta libraries was three nested multiplex PCR rounds using slightly modified ARM-PCR. TCRdb itself ran the multiplex PCR reads through MiXCR, one entry per CDR3 protein. The sample contains 310,000 or so distinct CDR3 sequences, about two thirds of which appear only once. Input material: peripheral blood. This clonotype was sampled from a man aged 40-49 years with primary liver carcinoma and hepatitis B virus infection.

CDR3 in DNA: TGTGCCAGCAGCCGGGTACAGAGGGGGGCGACCCAGTACTTC. Encoded protein: CASSRVQRGATQYF. The chain couples TRBV11-2 to TRBJ2-5; either TRBD1 or TRBD2 may supply D (6 bases each). V was clipped by 5 bases and J by 7 bases, with 17 bases between them. Per germline, CDR1 SGHAT and CDR2 FQNNGV. This CDR3 spans 14 amino acids. The full variable domain, in which reference TRBV11-2 and TRBJ2-5 provide the parts outside the CDR3, is EAGVAQSPRYKIIEKRQSVAFWCNPISGHATLYWYQQILGQGPKLLIQFQNNGVVDDSQLPKDRFSAERLKGVDSTLKIQPAKLEDSAVYLCASSRVQRGATQYFGPGTRLLVL.